Below are 28 T cell receptor beta chains sequenced from a single sample in a study of cytomegalovirus exposure and HLA in healthy donors. The study ran its PCR with 60 Vbeta and 13 Jbeta primers. Generated by immunoSEQ multiplex PCR, the TCRdb table keeps only in-frame clones and is missing some. The table lists more than 95,000 clones, approximately 80% of them singletons. The specimen was PBMCs. The receptors originated from a woman aged 40 to 50 in good health and CMV-seropositive.

The genes are TRBV7-9 and TRBJ1-5; no definite D call. The CDR3 runs to 12 residues. V was pared by 3 bases and J by 3 bases, with 3 bases between. CDR1 and CDR2 (germline): SEHNR, FQNEAQ (reference sequence). The CDR3, as DNA: TGTGCCAGCAGCTTTCTCAATCAGCCCCAGCATTTT. This gives the protein CASSFLNQPQHF.

The chain couples TRBV2 to TRBJ1-3, with TRBD1 as a possible D gene (6 bases). The CDR3 runs to 14 residues. The germline V gene has CDR1 SNHLY and CDR2 FYNNEI. V was shortened by 5 bases and J by 4 bases, with 12 bases between the two germline ends. The CDR3 region is CASSIQGQGNTIYF. The CDR3 coding sequence is TGTGCCAGCAGTATCCAGGGGCAAGGAAACACCATATATTTT.

The gene calls are TRBV11-2 and TRBJ2-7; D perhaps matches TRBD2 (6 bases). The CDR3 runs 13 residues. Per the germline V gene, CDR1 is SGHAT and CDR2 is FQNNGV. Trimming removed 0 bases from V and 5 bases from J, with 8 bases in between. Here the CDR3 reads CASSLDGRNEQYF. The CDR3 DNA sequence: TGTGCCAGCAGCTTAGATGGGAGGAACGAGCAGTACTTC.

The chain has TRBV13 and TRBJ2-7; 12 bases align to TRBD1. V was clipped by 1 base and J by 4 bases; unmatched bases: 2. The CDR3 is 15 residues long. Germline values: CDR1 PRHDT, CDR2 FYEKMQ (reference sequence). The CDR3 reads CASSLAGQGAYEQYF. The CDR3 DNA is TGTGCCAGCAGCTTAGCGGGACAGGGGGCTTACGAGCAGTACTTC.

V gene TRBV19 combines with J gene TRBJ1-1; D perhaps matches TRBD1 (5 bases). Trimming stripped 6 bases from V and 0 bases from J, with 11 bases between. In germline, CDR1 is LNHDA, CDR2 SQIVND (reference sequence). The CDR3 covers 14 residues. The CDR3 loop reads CASRAWGMNTEAFF. CDR3 DNA: TGTGCCAGTAGGGCATGGGGCATGAACACTGAAGCTTTCTTT.

This clone has a single count. This rearrangement joins TRBV2 to TRBJ2-3, with TRBD1 matching over 7 bases. With 7 bases clipped from V and 3 bases from J, the junction kept 7 bases outside the gene matches. This CDR3 spans 14 amino acids. The germline V gene encodes CDR1 SNHLY and CDR2 FYNNEI. The CDR3 sequence is CASIRGGRTDTQYF. DNA of the CDR3: TGTGCCAGCATAAGAGGGGGCAGGACAGATACGCAGTATTTT.

This clone appeared a single time. This chain uses TRBV2 with TRBJ1-4; no firm D call. Trimming shortened V by 5 bases and J by 0 bases, and 13 bases separated the two germline ends. Per the germline V gene, CDR1 is SNHLY and CDR2 is FYNNEI. The CDR3 runs to 16 residues. The CDR3 DNA sequence: TGTGCCAGCAGTTTAGAGACACCACCAACTAATGAAAAACTGTTTTTT. It encodes CASSLETPPTNEKLFF.

This sequence joins TRBV27 and TRBJ2-7; possibly TRBD1 for D (6 bases). The CDR3 has 15 amino acids. Trimming removed 4 bases from V and 5 bases from J, with 18 bases in between. Germline lookup yields CDR1 MNHEY and CDR2 SMNVEV (reference sequence). For the CDR3, the DNA is TGTGCCAGCAGTTCCCCCTACAGGGCCCGGAACGAGCAGTACTTC. Translating gives CASSSPYRARNEQYF.

V and J are TRBV4-1 and TRBJ1-1; D remains unclear. Looked up from germline, CDR1 is MGHRA and CDR2 is YSYEKL. V shed 0 bases and J shed 4 bases, with 15 bases lying between them. CDR3 length: 16 residues. CDR3 nucleotide sequence: TGCGCCAGCAGCCAAGAATCGACTGCCAAAGGCACTGAAGCTTTCTTT. Its translation: CASSQESTAKGTEAFF.

Written as DNA, the CDR3 is TGTGCCAGCAGCCCACCGAGGACAAACAACTCCTACGAGCAGTACTTC. It codes for CASSPPRTNNSYEQYF. V gene TRBV11-2 combines with J gene TRBJ2-7; TRBD1 might be the D (5 bases). The CDR3 runs to 16 residues. Trimming removed 5 bases from V and 0 bases from J, with 17 bases in between. Looked up from germline, CDR1 is SGHAT and CDR2 is FQNNGV.

The gene calls are TRBV5-1 and TRBJ2-7, with a weak D call TRBD2 (6 bases). The CDR3 runs 14 residues. Germline values: CDR1 SGHRS, CDR2 YFSETQ. V gave up 3 bases and J gave up 2 bases, with 12 bases separating them. The chain's CDR3 is CASSSGLQTYEQYF. In nucleotides, the CDR3 is TGCGCCAGCAGCTCGGGACTCCAAACCTACGAGCAGTACTTC.

The chain links TRBV6-6 to TRBJ2-7; D remains unclear. With 2 bases removed from V and 5 bases from J, the gap between germline ends came to 7 bases. Germline V lookup: CDR1 MNHNY, CDR2 SVGAGI (reference sequence). The CDR3 consists of 12 residues. The DNA for the CDR3 is TGTGCCAGCAGTTACCCTTTTGACGAGCAGTACTTC. Its translation is CASSYPFDEQYF.

The chain joins TRBV28 to TRBJ2-5; 8 nucleotides line up with TRBD2. There are 13 residues in the CDR3. CDR1 MDHEN and CDR2 SYDVKM come from the germline V gene. The trim removed 6 bases at V and 2 bases at J, leaving 2 bases unmatched. CDR3: CASSRLAQETQYF. As DNA, the CDR3 is TGTGCCAGCAGCCGACTAGCGCAAGAGACCCAGTACTTC. The full variable domain, rest sourced from reference TRBV28 and TRBJ2-5, is DVKVTQSSRYLVKRTGEKVFLECVQDMDHENMFWYRQDPGLGLRLIYFSYDVKMKEKGDIPEGYSVSREKKERFSLILESASTNQTSMYLCASSRLAQETQYFGPGTRLLVL.

The rearrangement links TRBV6-5 to TRBJ2-1; 10 bases line up with TRBD2. CDR3 size: 13 residues. The germline CDR1 and CDR2 sequences are MNHEY and SVGAGI. The junction had 3 bases not matched to a gene; V was cut back by 6 bases and J by 7 bases. The CDR3 protein is CASRLAGGNEQFF. The CDR3 DNA reads as TGTGCCAGCAGATTAGCGGGAGGTAATGAGCAGTTCTTC.

In its sample, this clone was seen a few times. V gene TRBV25-1 combines with J gene TRBJ2-7, with 8 bases fitting TRBD2. This CDR3 spans 15 amino acids. Germline CDR1 MGHDK, CDR2 SYGVNS. With 3 bases clipped from V and 3 bases from J, the junction kept 7 bases outside the gene matches. The CDR3 reads CASSDSSGWNYEQYF. The CDR3 region has the DNA TGTGCCAGCAGTGACTCTAGCGGGTGGAACTACGAGCAGTACTTC.

This chain uses TRBV9 with TRBJ2-7, with 11 bases matching TRBD2. V was pared by 2 bases and J by 1 base, with 2 bases of the junction left unmatched. The V gene's germline CDR1 is SGDLS and CDR2 YYNGEE. The CDR3 runs to 15 residues. CDR3 bases: TGTGCCAGCAGCGTCGGGACTAGCGGATCCTACGAGCAGTACTTC. Encoded protein: CASSVGTSGSYEQYF.

This chain joins TRBV6-9 and TRBJ1-1; D remains ambiguous. The CDR3 loop spans 15 amino acids. Trimming shortened V by 6 bases and J by 0 bases, and 14 bases separated the two germline ends. Germline CDR1 and CDR2: MNHGY and SVAAGI. In DNA form, the CDR3 reads TGTGCCAGCAGCTCGCAATTGAGGGTGAACACTGAAGCTTTCTTT. This encodes CASSSQLRVNTEAFF.

V and J are TRBV30 and TRBJ2-5, with 8 bases aligning to TRBD1. The CDR3 extends over 18 amino acids. J gave up 4 bases and V 0 bases, and 16 bases lay outside the gene matches. Germline loops: CDR1 GTSNPN, CDR2 SVGIG (reference sequence). This chain's CDR3 is CAWSVQSPATGVPETQYF. The CDR3 DNA sequence: TGTGCCTGGAGTGTACAATCTCCGGCGACAGGGGTGCCAGAGACCCAGTACTTC.

The chain joins TRBV23-1 to TRBJ2-1; TRBD1 matches at 11 bases. TRBV23-1 is identified as an open reading frame with a role that is uncertain. This CDR3 is built from 15 residues. V lost 5 bases to trimming and J lost 3 bases; unmatched junction nucleotides: 3. The CDR3 coding sequence is TGCGCCAGCAGTTCCGGGACAGGGGGCTACAATGAGCAGTTCTTC. Its translation: CASSSGTGGYNEQFF.

V usage is TRBV7-9 and J usage is TRBJ1-2, with 10 nucleotides matching TRBD1. J lost 7 bases, V lost 4 bases, and 6 bases had no gene match. The germline V gene has CDR1 SEHNR and CDR2 FQNEAQ (reference sequence). This CDR3 has 14 residues. The CDR3 coding sequence is TGTGCCAGCAGCTCCCGGGACAGGGGCCCTGGCTACACCTTC. This codes for CASSSRDRGPGYTF. Variable domain in full (rest from reference TRBV7-9 and TRBJ1-2): DTGVSQNPRHKITKRGQNVTFRCDPISEHNRLYWYRQTLGQGPEFLTYFQNEAQLEKSRLLSDRFSAERPKGSFSTLEIQRTEQGDSAMYLCASSSRDRGPGYTFGSGTRLTVV.

The V call is TRBV11-2, the J call TRBJ2-3, with no clear D. The germline CDR1 and CDR2 sequences are SGHAT and FQNNGV. V gave up 5 bases and J gave up 3 bases, with 12 bases separating them. This CDR3 contains 14 residues. CDR3 bases: TGTGCCAGCAGCCCTCGTATCGGGACAGATACGCAGTATTTT. The encoded protein is CASSPRIGTDTQYF.

This chain links TRBV19 with TRBJ2-7; TRBD2 agrees at 7 bases. The germline CDR1 and CDR2 sequences are LNHDA and SQIVND (reference sequence). Unmatched junction bases numbered 3, after V lost 1 base and J lost 6 bases. This CDR3 has 13 amino acids. CDR3 protein: CASSIAGGGEQYF. CDR3 nucleotide sequence: TGTGCCAGTAGTATAGCTGGCGGGGGCGAGCAGTACTTC.

The chain combines TRBV5-1 with TRBJ2-5, with a tentative D call TRBD1 (6 bases). The V gene's germline CDR1 is SGHRS and CDR2 YFSETQ. The CDR3 totals 14 residues. Trimming cost V 4 bases and J 5 bases, with 15 bases left between them. The CDR3 sequence: CASSIQGGRETQYF. The CDR3 nucleotides read TGCGCCAGCAGCATACAGGGTGGTCGGGAGACCCAGTACTTC.

The chain links TRBV19 to TRBJ2-7; TRBD2 is a possible D gene (6 bases). From germline, CDR1 is LNHDA and CDR2 SQIVND (reference sequence). The V end was cut by 3 bases, the J end by 4 bases, with 22 bases between. The CDR3 is 17 amino acids. As DNA, the CDR3 is TGTGCCAGTAGTATCGGGGCAGGGCCTCTCGGAGGGTACGAGCAGTACTTC. Protein sequence: CASSIGAGPLGGYEQYF.

V is TRBV19 and J is TRBJ2-7; D might be TRBD2 (6 bases). The CDR3 length is 15 residues. The germline V gene encodes CDR1 LNHDA and CDR2 SQIVND (reference sequence). Trimming left V 7 bases short and J 0 bases short, with 16 bases between. CDR3 in amino acids: CASTQSDGGSYEQYF. CDR3 bases: TGTGCCAGTACCCAGTCCGACGGGGGCTCCTACGAGCAGTACTTC.

CDR3 in amino acids: CASSPGLARNIQYF. CDR3 bases: TGTGCCAGCAGCCCGGGACTAGCGAGGAACATTCAGTACTTC. V usage is TRBV2 and J usage is TRBJ2-4; 10 positions agree with TRBD2. V lost 6 bases and J lost 7; bases outside the gene matches: 6. The CDR3 spans 14 residues. Germline loops: CDR1 SNHLY, CDR2 FYNNEI.

This chain links TRBV19 with TRBJ2-7; the match to TRBD2 covers 12 bases. This CDR3 region has 18 residues. With V trimmed by 2 bases and J by 3 bases, 11 bases remained unmatched. Germline V gives CDR1 LNHDA, CDR2 SQIVND (reference sequence). The CDR3 is CASSIKRVTSGSNYEQYF. The DNA of the CDR3 is TGTGCCAGTAGTATAAAGCGAGTGACTAGCGGGAGCAACTACGAGCAGTACTTC.

The chain is built from TRBV21-1 and TRBJ1-3. TRBV21-1 is labeled a pseudogene. The CDR3 extends over 17 amino acids. The DNA of the CDR3 is TGTGCCAGCAGCAAAGTAAAGGAGGTAATGAAACGAAACACCATATATTTT. This encodes CASSKVKEVMKRNTIYF.